The 4 T cell receptor beta chains below come from one sample, sequenced in a study of technical replicates of blood from a few donors. Only in-frame clones appear in the TCRdb table, and some are missing; sequencing was by immunoSEQ multiplex PCR. The sample contains about 80,000 clones, more than 85% of which appear only once. Sequenced: T cells isolated from PBMCs. The receptors come from a human donor in good health.

J is TRBJ2-1 and V is TRBV5-6; a possible D gene is TRBD1 (6 bases). CDR3 size: 13 residues. The germline CDR1 and CDR2 sequences are SGHDT and YYEEEE. Between the trimmed V and J ends, which lost 2 bases and 10 bases, there was a span of 13 bases. CDR3 nucleotides: TGTGCCAGCAGCTTAAGGGGCCAGGGGGAGCAGTTCTTC. Amino acid sequence: CASSLRGQGEQFF.

J is TRBJ2-2 and V is TRBV27; TRBD1 matches 10 bases. The CDR3 is 14 amino acids. Germline-derived CDR1 and CDR2 are MNHEY and SMNVEV (reference sequence). After removal of 5 bases from V and 7 bases from J, the junction contained 4 bases not matched to a gene. Here the CDR3 reads CASSRTGGIGELFF. CDR3 DNA: TGTGCCAGCAGTAGGACAGGGGGGATCGGGGAGCTGTTTTTT.

The chain is built from TRBV11-2 and TRBJ2-6; no reliable D call. The CDR3 is 16 amino acids. V was clipped by 0 bases and J by 0 bases, with 6 bases between them. Germline CDR1 and CDR2: SGHAT and FQNNGV. The CDR3 coding sequence is TGTGCCAGCAGCTTAGATCTGTACTCTGGGGCCAACGTCCTGACTTTC. It is translated as CASSLDLYSGANVLTF. The variable domain in full, completed from reference TRBV11-2 and TRBJ2-6, reads EAGVAQSPRYKIIEKRQSVAFWCNPISGHATLYWYQQILGQGPKLLIQFQNNGVVDDSQLPKDRFSAERLKGVDSTLKIQPAKLEDSAVYLCASSLDLYSGANVLTFGAGSRLTVL.

The rearrangement uses TRBV7-6 and TRBJ2-1; 10 bases fit TRBD1. V shed 5 bases and J 15 bases; nucleotides not matched to a gene: 7. This CDR3 comprises 12 residues. The V gene's germline CDR1 is SGHVS and CDR2 FNYEAQ. CDR3 sequence: CASSPSDRGRFF. CDR3 nucleotides: TGTGCCAGCAGCCCTTCGGACAGGGGGAGGTTCTTC.